This T cell receptor beta chain comes out of a study of blood T cells in healthy people across ages. Looking at the study overall: About one barcoded beta molecule per two T cells was the capture yield of template switching. General study findings and limits: Not knowing donor CMV status may have confounded expanded clonotype changes. Percentage of naive T cells showed a strong correlation with TCR beta diversity.

Caucasian, healthy and from Russia, the donors were aged between about 6 and 90. The CDR3 spans 16 residues. Germline V gene lookup returns CDR1 LGHNA and CDR2 YNFKEQ. Trimming cost V 0 bases and J 4 bases, with 10 bases left between them. This clonotype was counted at least ten times. Its antigen remains unidentified. Primers used in a second PCR of about 6 to 12 cycles were a sample-barcoded 5' primer and a J-beta primer mix. TCRdb recomputed calls from the 5' RACE reads with MiXCR, one row per CDR3 protein. This sample carries approximately 670,000 distinct CDR3 sequences, approximately 40% of them seen once, and the ten largest clones take around 30%.

The chain is built from TRBV4-2 and TRBJ2-6, with D maybe TRBD1 (6 bases). What was sequenced was blood. This receptor was identified in an elderly man in good health. CDR3 sequence (DNA): TGTGCCAGCAGCCAAGATACAGGGTACGGGGCCAACGTCCTGACTTTC. The encoded protein is CASSQDTGYGANVLTF.